The 22 T cell receptor beta chains in this list originate from one sample, sequenced in a study of blood T cell repertoires in COVID-19. Generated by immunoSEQ multiplex PCR, the TCRdb table keeps only in-frame clones and is missing some. The table lists some 250,000 clones, 75% to 90% of them singletons. What was sequenced was peripheral blood. Receptor source: a man aged 25 to 40 with active or convalescent COVID-19.

The rearrangement uses TRBV18 and TRBJ2-3, with 8 nucleotides matching TRBD1. Germline V gives CDR1 KGHSH, CDR2 LQKENI. V lost 0 bases and J lost 6; bases outside the gene matches: 8. The CDR3 is 16 residues long. CDR3 sequence reads: CASSPPTGARWDTQYF. CDR3 bases: TGTGCCAGCTCACCACCGACAGGGGCCCGATGGGATACGCAGTATTTT.

The chain is built from TRBV7-9 and TRBJ2-5; TRBD1 matches at 10 bases. Losses at the gene ends were 5 bases for V and 2 bases for J; bases not matched to a gene: 11. The CDR3 consists of 17 residues. Germline CDR1 and CDR2: SEHNR and FQNEAQ (reference sequence). The CDR3 DNA sequence: TGTGCCAGCAGCCCCAACTTCGGGGACAGGGGACAAGAGACCCAGTACTTC. Translation: CASSPNFGDRGQETQYF.

The sample holds one count of this clone. This rearrangement joins TRBV2 to TRBJ1-4; 7 nucleotides align to TRBD1. The germline gives CDR1 SNHLY, CDR2 FYNNEI. Unmatched junction bases numbered 7, after V lost 6 bases and J lost 3 bases. The length of the CDR3 is 15 residues. The CDR3 coding sequence is TGTGCCAGCAGCAGGGGGGTCGGGCCTAATGAAAAACTGTTTTTT. Amino acid sequence: CASSRGVGPNEKLFF.

The rearrangement uses TRBV5-1 and TRBJ2-7; TRBD1 is a possible D gene (6 bases). The V end lost 3 bases, the J end lost 7 bases, and 14 bases lay between the germline ends. CDR1 and CDR2 from the germline V gene are SGHRS and YFSETQ. CDR3 length: 13 amino acids. The CDR3 is CASSWDTDAEQYF. In nucleotides, the CDR3 is TGCGCCAGCAGCTGGGACACGGATGCTGAGCAGTACTTC.

The chain recombines TRBV4-2 with TRBJ2-7; the match to TRBD1 covers 8 bases. Trimming at V came to 1 base and at J to 5 bases, leaving 7 bases not matched to a gene. Germline-derived CDR1 and CDR2 are LGHNA and YNFKEQ. The CDR3 is 15 amino acids. The CDR3: CASSQADRVGHEQYF. Here the CDR3 DNA reads TGTGCCAGCAGCCAAGCGGACAGGGTGGGCCACGAGCAGTACTTC.

The J gene is TRBJ1-4, the V gene TRBV19, with 7 nucleotides matching TRBD1. The CDR3 is 17 residues long. CDR1 is LNHDA, CDR2 SQIVND, per germline (reference sequence). V dropped 7 bases and J dropped 5; count of bases not matched to a gene: 16. CDR3 sequence (DNA): TGTGCCAGTAACATGGGCACCCGACAGGGCCGGAATGAAAAACTGTTTTTT. It is translated as CASNMGTRQGRNEKLFF.

The chain joins TRBV30 to TRBJ1-1; D call uncertain. The CDR3 covers 17 residues. Trimming took 0 bases from V and 0 from J, leaving 17 bases between them. Germline V CDR1 and CDR2: GTSNPN, SVGIG (reference sequence). CDR3 bases: TGTGCCTGGAGTGTACCGGATGGAGTAAGCTTGAACACTGAAGCTTTCTTT. Translating it yields CAWSVPDGVSLNTEAFF. Complete variable domain (other parts from reference TRBV30 and TRBJ1-1): SQTIHQWPATLVQPVGSPLSLECTVEGTSNPNLYWYRQAAGRGLQLLFYSVGIGQISSEVPQNLSASRPQDRQFILSSKKLLLSDSGFYLCAWSVPDGVSLNTEAFFGQGTRLTVV.

For the CDR3, the DNA is TGTGCCAGCAGCCCCGAGGGACAGGGGGTTTCACCCCTCCACTTT. Encoded protein: CASSPEGQGVSPLHF. This chain joins TRBV3-1 (or the pseudogene TRBV3-2) and TRBJ1-6; 11 bases line up with TRBD1. V shed 4 bases, J shed 9 bases, and the junction held 5 bases outside the gene matches. The CDR3 is 15 residues long. Germline-derived CDR1 and CDR2 are LGHDT and YNNKEL (reference sequence).

This sequence joins TRBV20-1 and TRBJ2-2, with 14 bases that match TRBD2. Germline V gene sequence: CDR1 DFQATT, CDR2 SNEGSKA (reference sequence). Trimming removed 3 bases from V and 4 bases from J; junction bases left unmatched: 4. The CDR3 runs 16 residues. In DNA form, the CDR3 reads TGCAGTGCTAGTGGGACTAGCGGGGGACTCACCGGGGAGCTGTTTTTT. Translation: CSASGTSGGLTGELFF.

The chain joins TRBV7-8 to TRBJ1-1, with 10 bases matching TRBD1. V lost 2 bases, J lost 5 bases, and 2 bases stayed unmatched. The CDR3 has 14 amino acids. Germline V gives CDR1 SGHVS, CDR2 FQNEAQ. The CDR3 protein is CASSLRTGGTEAFF. The CDR3 DNA reads TGTGCCAGCAGCTTAAGGACAGGGGGAACTGAAGCTTTCTTT.

This clone was recorded only once. The CDR3 spells CASSPRQGANEQFF. The CDR3 coding sequence is TGTGCCAGCTCACCAAGACAGGGGGCAAATGAGCAGTTCTTC. The chain links TRBV18 to TRBJ2-1, with 10 bases aligning to TRBD1. This CDR3 contains 14 residues. The germline CDR1 and CDR2 sequences are KGHSH and LQKENI. V shed 2 bases and J 7 bases; nucleotides not matched to a gene: 2.

The chain couples TRBV6-5 to TRBJ2-3; D unresolved. Germline V gene sequence: CDR1 MNHEY, CDR2 SVGAGI. The CDR3 covers 13 residues. The V gene lost 6 bases and the J gene lost 4 bases, with 11 bases spanning the gap. CDR3: CASRLVASDTQYF. CDR3 sequence (DNA): TGTGCCAGCAGGCTAGTAGCCTCAGATACGCAGTATTTT.

The chain links TRBV5-6 to TRBJ2-7; D may be TRBD2 (5 bases). The CDR3 sequence is 12 residues long. V lost 4 bases and J lost 6, with 11 bases in between. Germline lookup yields CDR1 SGHDT and CDR2 YYEEEE. DNA of the CDR3: TGTGCCAGCAGCCGGACTTCTGGCGAGCAGTACTTC. Amino acids: CASSRTSGEQYF.

The chain couples TRBV5-1 to TRBJ1-1; 8 bases match TRBD1. The germline V gene encodes CDR1 SGHRS and CDR2 YFSETQ. V lost 4 bases, J lost 2 bases, and 7 bases stayed unmatched. The CDR3 covers 15 residues. The DNA of the CDR3 is TGCGCCAGCAGCGTACAGGGGGGTGGCAACACTGAAGCTTTCTTT. As protein: CASSVQGGGNTEAFF.

The CDR3 DNA reads TGTGCCAGCAAAGTCGCCTTGACGGGGAATTCACCCCTCCACTTT. Its protein is CASKVALTGNSPLHF. The chain has TRBV2 and TRBJ1-6; D not certain. Germline CDR1 and CDR2: SNHLY and FYNNEI. The CDR3 extends over 15 amino acids. V lost 7 bases and J lost 7, with 17 bases in between.

This clone was observed a few times. V gene TRBV6-5 combines with J gene TRBJ1-2; no definite D call. The CDR3 spans 13 residues. V was cut by 2 bases and J by 2 bases, with 6 bases left in between. The V gene's germline CDR1 is MNHEY and CDR2 SVGAGI. The CDR3 loop reads CASSYERNYGYTF. CDR3 DNA: TGTGCCAGCAGTTACGAGAGGAACTATGGCTACACCTTC.

This clone was seen a single time. J is TRBJ2-4 and V is TRBV5-8, with D possibly being TRBD1 (7 bases). Germline CDR1 reads SGHTS; CDR2 reads YDEGEE. CDR3 length: 16 amino acids. Trimming removed 4 bases from V and 9 bases from J, with 23 bases in between. The CDR3 nucleotides are TGTGCCAGCAGCGGGGGGTCGACAGGGCGGGGCGGCATTCAGTACTTC. Residues: CASSGGSTGRGGIQYF.

The chain carries TRBV10-3 and TRBJ1-6; 9 bases align to TRBD1. From germline, CDR1 is ENHRY and CDR2 SYGVKD. The CDR3 contains 15 residues. The V and J ends lost 5 bases and 5 bases, in that order; junction bases with no gene match: 4. CDR3 loop: CAISIQGADNSPLHF. For the CDR3, the DNA is TGTGCCATCAGTATACAGGGGGCGGATAATTCACCCCTCCACTTT.

The V and J genes are TRBV5-8 and TRBJ1-5, with a possible D match to TRBD1 (5 bases). This CDR3 contains 15 residues. Germline CDR1 SGHTS, CDR2 YDEGEE. Trimming removed 3 bases from V and 3 bases from J, with 13 bases in between. CDR3 in amino acids: CASSYVHRPNQPQHF. The CDR3 DNA reads as TGTGCCAGCAGCTATGTCCACAGGCCCAATCAGCCCCAGCATTTT.

The rearrangement uses TRBV19 and TRBJ1-5; the D gene is possibly TRBD1 (6 bases). Germline V gene lookup returns CDR1 LNHDA and CDR2 SQIVND (reference sequence). This CDR3 region has 15 residues. Trimming removed 7 bases from V and 0 bases from J, with 13 bases in between. The CDR3 sequence is CASTTGTYSNQPQHF. The DNA for the CDR3 is TGTGCCAGTACCACAGGGACCTATAGCAATCAGCCCCAGCATTTT.

The rearrangement links TRBV29-1 to TRBJ2-5, with 8 bases aligning to TRBD1. The CDR3 sequence is 15 residues long. CDR1 is SQVTM and CDR2 is ANQGSEA in the germline V gene. Trimming at V came to 4 bases and at J to 2 bases, leaving 9 bases not matched to a gene. The CDR3 sequence: CSVVEDRDVQETQYF. CDR3 DNA: TGCAGCGTTGTAGAGGACAGGGATGTTCAAGAGACCCAGTACTTC.

The rearrangement joins TRBV2 to TRBJ1-2; 10 positions agree with TRBD1. V dropped 7 bases and J dropped 8; count of bases not matched to a gene: 10. The CDR3 extends over 14 amino acids. CDR1 is SNHLY, CDR2 FYNNEI, per germline. The CDR3 loop is CASMGQGILGGYTF. CDR3 in DNA: TGTGCCAGCATGGGACAGGGGATTTTGGGGGGCTACACCTTC.